These T cell receptor beta chains were read from a single sample in a study of blood T cell repertoires in COVID-19. Using immunoSEQ multiplex PCR, the repertoire was profiled, and TCRdb retains in-frame clones only, with some absent. The table lists approximately 230,000 clones, 80% to 90% of them singletons, with 2.2% in the top ten. Sequenced material: peripheral blood. The receptors shown here come from a man aged 25-45 years who had recovered from COVID-19. Each CDR3 is given with its conserved first and last residue. The D gene is left open where the match is weak. Clone size appears in some rows only: once, few, many, or a class for an expanded clone.

size | J | V | D | DNA | CDR3
many | TRBJ1-5 | TRBV10-3 | - | TGTGCCATCAGTGTACAGGAAAATCAGCCCCAGCATTTT | CAISVQENQPQHF
- | TRBJ2-3 | TRBV20-1 | TRBD2 | TGCAGGGGGGACTATTTGGATACGCAGTATTTT | CRGDYLDTQYF
- | TRBJ2-2 | TRBV7-9 | - | TGTGCCAGTACTTGGGACACCTACACCGGGGAGCTGTTTTTT | CASTWDTYTGELFF
- | TRBJ2-3 | TRBV4-1 | - | TGCGCCAGCAGCCAAGATCGCGACAGGATCACAGATACGCAGTATTTT | CASSQDRDRITDTQYF
once | TRBJ1-1 | TRBV6-5 | - | TGTGCCAGCAAAGAAGGGGACACTGAAGCTTTCTTT | CASKEGDTEAFF
- | TRBJ1-6 | TRBV5-1 | TRBD1 | TGCGCCAGCAGCTTGACAGGGGGGAATTCACCCCTCCACTTT | CASSLTGGNSPLHF
- | TRBJ2-5 | TRBV9 | - | TGTGCCAGCAGCAGGGGGACCGGACACACGTCGGACGGTGTCCAGTACTTC | CASSRGTGHTSDGVQYF
- | TRBJ2-1 | TRBV30 | - | TGTGCCTGGAGCCTGCCTGTAACCAGCTCCTACAATGAGCAGTTCTTC | CAWSLPVTSSYNEQFF
- | TRBJ1-4 | TRBV6-5 | - | TGTGCCAGCAGTTACTCGATGTCAGCGCATAATGAAAAACTGTTTTTT | CASSYSMSAHNEKLFF
- | TRBJ1-6 | TRBV7-8 | - | TGTGCCAGCAGCTTAGGAAGTGGCGGGTACGAAAATTCACCCCTCCACTTT | CASSLGSGGYENSPLHF
- | TRBJ2-1 | TRBV29-1 | TRBD1 | TGCAGCGTTGAAATTCAGGGGGATGAGCAGTTCTTC | CSVEIQGDEQFF
- | TRBJ2-7 | TRBV27 | - | TGTGCCAGCAGTCTATCTCATTTCAGCTCCTACGAGCAGTACTTC | CASSLSHFSSYEQYF
- | TRBJ1-4 | TRBV18 | - | TGTGCCAGCTCACCACCCGTGAGGCCGGGGGAAAAACTGTTTTTT | CASSPPVRPGEKLFF
- | TRBJ2-1 | TRBV29-1 | - | TGCAGCGGCCGCCAAGGAGGATATGAGCAGTTCTTC | CSGRQGGYEQFF
- | TRBJ1-1 | TRBV6-5 | TRBD1 | TGTGCCAGCGATGTGGGACAGGGGAACACTGAAGCTTTCTTT | CASDVGQGNTEAFF
few | TRBJ1-1 | TRBV4-1 | - | TGCGCCAGCAGCCAAGGAGGTCAGGGGAACACTGAAGCTTTCTTT | CASSQGGQGNTEAFF
- | TRBJ2-3 | TRBV7-9 | - | TGTGCCAGCAGCTCGGACAAACCCACAGATACGCAGTATTTT | CASSSDKPTDTQYF
- | TRBJ1-5 | TRBV2 | - | TGTGCCAGCAGTAGAGTATCAGGTAGCAATCAGCCCCAGCATTTT | CASSRVSGSNQPQHF
- | TRBJ1-1 | TRBV3-1/TRBV3-2 | TRBD1 | TGTGCCAGCAGCAGGAAGGACAGCCCGACAGGGGAAGCTTTCTTT | CASSRKDSPTGEAFF
- | TRBJ2-7 | TRBV5-4 | - | TGTGCCAGCAGCTTCGGGGGAAACGAGCAGTACTTC | CASSFGGNEQYF
- | TRBJ1-2 | TRBV5-4 | TRBD1 | TGTGCCAGCAGGCGACAGGGACTTAACTATGGCTACACCTTC | CASRRQGLNYGYTF
once | TRBJ1-6 | TRBV6-5 | - | TGTGCCAGCAGTTACCAGCAGGGAAGGGATTCACCCCTCCACTTT | CASSYQQGRDSPLHF
- | TRBJ2-1 | TRBV11-2 | TRBD1 | TGTGCCAGCAGCTTGGACAGGGAAATTTACAATGAGCAGTTCTTC | CASSLDREIYNEQFF
- | TRBJ2-1 | TRBV4-1 | TRBD2 | TGCGCCAGCAGCCAAGTTCAGACTAGCGGGGGGGTGTGGTGGAATGAGCAGTTCTTC | CASSQVQTSGGVWWNEQFF
- | TRBJ1-6 | TRBV2 | - | TGTGCGTGGAACGGGGGGAATAATTCACCCCTCCACTTT | CAWNGGNNSPLHF
- | TRBJ2-7 | TRBV4-1 | - | TGCGCCAGCAGCCAAGATGAAAGGACTTCCCTCTACGAGCAGTACTTC | CASSQDERTSLYEQYF
- | TRBJ1-2 | TRBV29-1 | - | TGCAGCGTCCCCGGGCCAGGGGAAGGCTACACCTTC | CSVPGPGEGYTF
- | TRBJ2-5 | TRBV4-3 | TRBD2 | TGCGCCAGCAGCCGTGGGACTAGCGGGGGGACCGGAGAGACCCAGTACTTC | CASSRGTSGGTGETQYF
- | TRBJ1-2 | TRBV27 | TRBD1 | TGTGCCAGCCAAGGACAGGGGGCGGGGGGCTACACCTTC | CASQGQGAGGYTF
- | TRBJ2-7 | TRBV7-2 | - | TGTGCCAGCAGCCCCAGCTCCTACGAGCAGTACTTC | CASSPSSYEQYF
- | TRBJ1-2 | TRBV18 | TRBD1 | TGTGCCAGCTCACCCCCGACAGGGGGCGGCAATGGCTACACCTTC | CASSPPTGGGNGYTF
- | TRBJ1-5 | TRBV7-9 | TRBD1 | TGTGCCAGCAGCTCCTTGGGACAGGGCGCGATTGGGCCCCAGCATTTT | CASSSLGQGAIGPQHF
- | TRBJ2-7 | TRBV7-9 | TRBD1 | TGTGCCAGCAGCTCCGCCGGGACAGGGGGATCCTACGAGCAGTACTTC | CASSSAGTGGSYEQYF
- | TRBJ2-4 | TRBV25-1 | TRBD2 | TGTGCCAGCAGTGAAAGGAGCGGGGGCAGAAACATTCAGTACTTC | CASSERSGGRNIQYF
- | TRBJ2-5 | TRBV10-3 | - | TGTGCCATCAGTAGTACCACCGGGACACCTAAAGGAACCCAAGAGACCCAGTACTTC | CAISSTTGTPKGTQETQYF
- | TRBJ2-7 | TRBV6-5 | TRBD1 | TGTGCCAGCAGCTTGGAGGGGACAGGGCTCTACGAGCAGTACTTC | CASSLEGTGLYEQYF
once | TRBJ1-2 | TRBV6-5 | - | TGTGCCAGCAGTTACTCCGGGGGAGCTAACTATGGCTACACCTTC | CASSYSGGANYGYTF
- | TRBJ2-7 | TRBV9 | - | TGTGCCAGCAGCGAGGCAGGGATAACCTACGAGCAGTACTTC | CASSEAGITYEQYF
- | TRBJ2-1 | TRBV12-3/TRBV12-4 | - | TGTGCCAGCAGTCAGTATATCAATGAGCAGTTCTTC | CASSQYINEQFF
once | TRBJ1-2 | TRBV6-5 | TRBD1 | TGTGCCAGCAGGATACAGGGGCAGTCCTATGGCTACACCTTC | CASRIQGQSYGYTF
- | TRBJ1-3 | TRBV14 | TRBD1 | TGTGCCAGCGCACTAACAGGGGGCGTTGGAAACACCATATATTTT | CASALTGGVGNTIYF
once | TRBJ1-3 | TRBV6-6 | - | TGTGCCAGCGAGGGTTTAGCTGGAAACACCATATATTTT | CASEGLAGNTIYF
once | TRBJ1-6 | TRBV11-2 | - | TGTGCCAGCAGCTTAGATATGGCGGGGAATTCACCCCTCCACTTT | CASSLDMAGNSPLHF
once | TRBJ1-1 | TRBV7-2 | - | TGTGCCAGCAGCTTATTATTAAGGACACCTGAAGCTTTCTTT | CASSLLLRTPEAFF
- | TRBJ1-2 | TRBV20-1 | - | TGCAGTGCTAGCCCAGGGGACGGCTACACCTTC | CSASPGDGYTF
- | TRBJ1-1 | TRBV27 | - | TGTGCCAGCAGTTTTCAGCTTAGCGGGGACACTGAAGCTTTCTTT | CASSFQLSGDTEAFF
- | TRBJ2-3 | TRBV7-8 | TRBD2 | TGTGCCAGCAGCTTAGTCAGGCTTGGGACTAGCGGGAGCACAGATACGCAGTATTTT | CASSLVRLGTSGSTDTQYF
- | TRBJ1-5 | TRBV4-3 | - | TGCGCCAGCAGCCAAGATAGGGGGAATCAGCCCCAGCATTTT | CASSQDRGNQPQHF
- | TRBJ2-3 | TRBV6-4 | TRBD2 | TGTGCCACCCGACTAGCGGGGACAGATACGCAGTATTTT | CATRLAGTDTQYF
- | TRBJ2-1 | TRBV6-2/TRBV6-3 | - | TGTGCCAGCAGTCAATTGGGGAGGGGGGCAGCGCACAATGAGCAGTTCTTC | CASSQLGRGAAHNEQFF
- | TRBJ1-1 | TRBV18 | TRBD1 | TGTGCCAGCTTAAGGACAGGGGGTATGAACACTGAAGCTTTCTTT | CASLRTGGMNTEAFF
- | TRBJ1-6 | TRBV11-2 | TRBD1 | TGTGCCAGCAGCGCCGGGACAGGGAATTCACCCCTCCACTTT | CASSAGTGNSPLHF
- | TRBJ1-2 | TRBV3-1/TRBV3-2 | TRBD1 | TGTGCCAGCAGCCAAGACACAGGGGTCTATGGCTACACCTTC | CASSQDTGVYGYTF
- | TRBJ2-2 | TRBV24-1 | TRBD1 | TGTGCCACCAGTGATTTAGCCGGACAGGGACTGGCTCCGAACACCGGGGAGCTGTTTTTT | CATSDLAGQGLAPNTGELFF
- | TRBJ1-3 | TRBV5-1 | - | TGCGCCAGCAGCTTGGCCCTCACAGGGCCCGGAAACACCATATATTTT | CASSLALTGPGNTIYF
- | TRBJ2-7 | TRBV12-5 | - | TGTGCTAGTGGTTTGGTAGGGAGCTACGAGCAGTACTTC | CASGLVGSYEQYF